This section outlines one T cell receptor beta chain sequence together with its context. The data were obtained in a study of blood T cell repertoires in COVID-19. Study overall: The study drew acute and convalescent COVID-19 samples from the United States, Italy and Spain. From T cells, B-cell-depleted T cells, or PBMCs came the material, which was cDNA or gDNA.

Produced via immunoSEQ multiplex PCR; TCRdb's table is partial and in-frame only. Of about 15,000 clones in the sample, approximately 92% were seen once. The CDR3 contains 14 residues. Germline lookup yields CDR1 SGHDT and CDR2 YYEEEE. Losses at the gene ends were 2 bases for V and 5 bases for J; bases not matched to a gene: 3. This clonotype originated in a human donor with active COVID-19. The donor label of this sample is uncertain. The rearrangement joins TRBV5-6 to TRBJ2-3, with 9 bases identical to TRBD1. The specimen sequenced was peripheral blood. This chain's CDR3 is CASSFGTGRDTQYF. CDR3 in DNA: TGTGCCAGCAGCTTCGGGACAGGGAGAGATACGCAGTATTTT.